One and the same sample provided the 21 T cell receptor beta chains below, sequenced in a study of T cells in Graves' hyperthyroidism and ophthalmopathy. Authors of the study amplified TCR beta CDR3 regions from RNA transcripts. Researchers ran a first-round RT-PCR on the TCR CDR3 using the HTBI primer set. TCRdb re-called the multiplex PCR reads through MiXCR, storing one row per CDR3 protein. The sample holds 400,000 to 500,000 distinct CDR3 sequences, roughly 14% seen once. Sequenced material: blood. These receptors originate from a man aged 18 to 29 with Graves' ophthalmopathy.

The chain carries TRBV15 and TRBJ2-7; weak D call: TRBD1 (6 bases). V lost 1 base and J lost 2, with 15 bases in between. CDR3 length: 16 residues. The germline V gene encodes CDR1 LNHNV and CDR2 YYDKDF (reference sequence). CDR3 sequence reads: CATSRAGAPSAYEQYF. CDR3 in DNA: TGTGCCACCAGCAGAGCAGGGGCTCCCTCCGCCTACGAGCAGTACTTC.

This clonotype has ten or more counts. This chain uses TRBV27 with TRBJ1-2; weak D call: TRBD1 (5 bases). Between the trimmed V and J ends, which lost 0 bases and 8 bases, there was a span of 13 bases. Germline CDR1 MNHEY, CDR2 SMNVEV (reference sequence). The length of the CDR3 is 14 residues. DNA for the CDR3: TGTGCCAGCAGTTTATCAGGGGCTCGGTGGGGCTACACCTTC. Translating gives CASSLSGARWGYTF.

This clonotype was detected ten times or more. CDR3 DNA: TGTGCCAGTAGTAGGCCGGGACAGTTGAACACTGAAGCTTTCTTT. Its translation is CASSRPGQLNTEAFF. V is TRBV19 and J is TRBJ1-1; TRBD1 matches 7 bases. The germline V gene has CDR1 LNHDA and CDR2 SQIVND (reference sequence). This CDR3 has 15 residues. The V and J ends lost 4 bases and 0 bases, in that order; junction bases with no gene match: 5.

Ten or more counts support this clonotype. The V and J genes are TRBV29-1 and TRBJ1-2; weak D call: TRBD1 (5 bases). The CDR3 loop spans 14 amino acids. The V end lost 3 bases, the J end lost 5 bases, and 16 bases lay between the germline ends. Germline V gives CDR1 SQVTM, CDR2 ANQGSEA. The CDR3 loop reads CSVDRAGMSYGYTF. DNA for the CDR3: TGCAGCGTTGACAGGGCAGGCATGAGTTATGGCTACACCTTC.

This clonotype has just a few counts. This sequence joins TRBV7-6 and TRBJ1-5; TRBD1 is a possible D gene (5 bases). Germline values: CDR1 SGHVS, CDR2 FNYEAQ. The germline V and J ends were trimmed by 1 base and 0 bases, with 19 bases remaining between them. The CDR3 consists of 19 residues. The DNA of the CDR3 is TGTGCCAGCAGCTTAGTCCGGGCAGGGAGCGATAATAGCAATCAGCCCCAGCATTTT. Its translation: CASSLVRAGSDNSNQPQHF.

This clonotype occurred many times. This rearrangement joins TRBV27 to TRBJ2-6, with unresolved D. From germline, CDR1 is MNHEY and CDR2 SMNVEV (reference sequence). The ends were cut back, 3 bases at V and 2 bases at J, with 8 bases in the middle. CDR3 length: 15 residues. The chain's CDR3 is CASSFSFPGANVLTF. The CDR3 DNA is TGTGCCAGCAGTTTTAGCTTTCCTGGGGCCAACGTCCTGACTTTC.

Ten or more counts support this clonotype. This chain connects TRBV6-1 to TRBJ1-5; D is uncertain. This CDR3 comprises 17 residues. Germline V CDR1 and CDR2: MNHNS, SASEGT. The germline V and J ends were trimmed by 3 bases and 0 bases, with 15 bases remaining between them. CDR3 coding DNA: TGTGCCAGCAGTGATTCCGGGAATTCTTATAGCAATCAGCCCCAGCATTTT. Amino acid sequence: CASSDSGNSYSNQPQHF.

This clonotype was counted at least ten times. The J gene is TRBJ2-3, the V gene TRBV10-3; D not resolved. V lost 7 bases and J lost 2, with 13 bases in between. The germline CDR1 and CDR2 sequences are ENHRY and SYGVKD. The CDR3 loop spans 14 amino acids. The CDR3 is CAITSQDATDTQYF. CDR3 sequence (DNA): TGTGCCATCACATCCCAGGACGCCACAGATACGCAGTATTTT.

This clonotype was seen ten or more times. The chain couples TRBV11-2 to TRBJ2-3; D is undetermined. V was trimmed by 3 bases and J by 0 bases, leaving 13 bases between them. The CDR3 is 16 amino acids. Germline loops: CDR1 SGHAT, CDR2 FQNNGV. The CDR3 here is CASSFAYSSSTDTQYF. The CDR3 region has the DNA TGTGCCAGCAGCTTTGCTTATTCTTCTAGCACAGATACGCAGTATTTT.

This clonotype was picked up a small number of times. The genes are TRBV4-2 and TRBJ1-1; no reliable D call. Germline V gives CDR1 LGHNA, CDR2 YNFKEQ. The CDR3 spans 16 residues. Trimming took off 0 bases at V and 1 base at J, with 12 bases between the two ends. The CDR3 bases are TGTGCCAGCAGCCAAGATCCTGGCGCAGCGAACACTGAAGCTTTCTTT. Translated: CASSQDPGAANTEAFF.

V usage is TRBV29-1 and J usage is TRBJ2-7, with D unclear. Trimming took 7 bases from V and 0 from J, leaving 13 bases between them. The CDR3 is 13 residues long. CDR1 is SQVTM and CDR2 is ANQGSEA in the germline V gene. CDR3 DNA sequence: TGCAGCGCAGAAATGTCGAGCTCCTACGAGCAGTACTTC. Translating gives CSAEMSSSYEQYF.

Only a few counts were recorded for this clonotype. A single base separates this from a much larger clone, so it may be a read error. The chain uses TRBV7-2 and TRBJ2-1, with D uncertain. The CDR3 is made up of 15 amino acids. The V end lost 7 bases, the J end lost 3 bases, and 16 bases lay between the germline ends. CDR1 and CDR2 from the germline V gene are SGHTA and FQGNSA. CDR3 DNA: TGTGCCAGCAACCTGGACGAGTATAACTACAATGAGCAGTTCTTC. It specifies CASNLDEYNYNEQFF.

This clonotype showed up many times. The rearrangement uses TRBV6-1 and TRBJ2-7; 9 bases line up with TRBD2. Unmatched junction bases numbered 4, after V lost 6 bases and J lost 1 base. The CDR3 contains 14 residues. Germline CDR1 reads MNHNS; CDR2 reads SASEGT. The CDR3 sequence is CASSWLAGSYEQYF. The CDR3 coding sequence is TGTGCCAGCAGCTGGCTAGCGGGGTCCTACGAGCAGTACTTC.

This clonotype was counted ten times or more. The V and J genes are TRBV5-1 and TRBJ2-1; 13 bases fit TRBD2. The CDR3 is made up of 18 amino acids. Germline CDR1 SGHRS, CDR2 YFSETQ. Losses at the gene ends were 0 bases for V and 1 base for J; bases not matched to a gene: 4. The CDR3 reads CASSLDGTSGVSYNEQFF. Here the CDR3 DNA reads TGCGCCAGCAGCTTGGATGGGACTAGCGGGGTTTCCTACAATGAGCAGTTCTTC.

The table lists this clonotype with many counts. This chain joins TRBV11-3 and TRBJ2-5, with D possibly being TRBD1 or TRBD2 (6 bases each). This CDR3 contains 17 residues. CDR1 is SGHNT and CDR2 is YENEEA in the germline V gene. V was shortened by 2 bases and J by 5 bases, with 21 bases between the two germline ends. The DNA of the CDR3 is TGTGCCAGCAGCTTAAATCCGGGGGCGCGCTCCCTGGAGACCCAGTACTTC. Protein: CASSLNPGARSLETQYF.

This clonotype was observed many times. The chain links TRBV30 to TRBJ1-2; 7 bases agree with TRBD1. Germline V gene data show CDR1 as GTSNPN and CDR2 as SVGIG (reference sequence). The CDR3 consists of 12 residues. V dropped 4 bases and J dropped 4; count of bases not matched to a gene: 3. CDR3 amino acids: CAWTRGLYGYTF. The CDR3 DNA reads TGTGCCTGGACAAGGGGGCTCTATGGCTACACCTTC.

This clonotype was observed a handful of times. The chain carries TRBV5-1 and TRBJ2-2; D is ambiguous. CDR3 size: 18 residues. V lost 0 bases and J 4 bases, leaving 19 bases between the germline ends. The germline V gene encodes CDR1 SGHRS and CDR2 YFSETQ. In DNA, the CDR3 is TGCGCCAGCAGCTTGGCCGATTCCTTGCGAGCTTTCACCGGGGAGCTGTTTTTT. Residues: CASSLADSLRAFTGELFF.

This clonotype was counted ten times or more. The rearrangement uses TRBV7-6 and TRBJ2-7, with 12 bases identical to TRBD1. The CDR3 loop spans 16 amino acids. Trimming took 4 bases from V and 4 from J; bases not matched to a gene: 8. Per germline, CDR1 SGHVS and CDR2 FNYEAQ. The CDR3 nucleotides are TGTGCCAGCAGCTCAAATTCGGGACAGGGGGCTTACGAGCAGTACTTC. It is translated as CASSSNSGQGAYEQYF.

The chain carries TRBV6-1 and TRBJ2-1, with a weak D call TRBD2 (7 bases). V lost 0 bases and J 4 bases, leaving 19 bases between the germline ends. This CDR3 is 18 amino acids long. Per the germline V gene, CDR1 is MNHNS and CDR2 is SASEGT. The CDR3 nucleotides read TGTGCCAGCAGTGAAGCGGGGGGGCGGGGAGTCCGTTACAATGAGCAGTTCTTC. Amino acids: CASSEAGGRGVRYNEQFF.

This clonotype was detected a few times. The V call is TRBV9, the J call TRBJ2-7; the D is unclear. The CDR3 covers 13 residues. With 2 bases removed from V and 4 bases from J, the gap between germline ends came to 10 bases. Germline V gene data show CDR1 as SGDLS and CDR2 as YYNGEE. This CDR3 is CASSVANGYEQYF. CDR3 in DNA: TGTGCCAGCAGCGTCGCCAACGGTTACGAGCAGTACTTC.

CDR3 nucleotides: TGTGCCAGCAGCGTAGTTCACAATGAGCAGTTCTTC. Its protein is CASSVVHNEQFF. The chain has TRBV9 and TRBJ2-1; D not resolved. The germline CDR1 and CDR2 sequences are SGDLS and YYNGEE. The CDR3 has 12 amino acids. With 0 bases removed from V and 5 bases from J, the gap between germline ends came to 3 bases.